Following are 13 T cell receptor beta chains from one sample sequenced in a study of blood T cell repertoires in COVID-19. The protocol was immunoSEQ multiplex PCR, while the TCRdb copy is restricted to in-frame clones and leaves out a portion. The sample lists tens of thousands of clones, around 82% seen once, with roughly 29% in the top ten. The specimen was peripheral blood. Every receptor here comes from a woman at least 80 years old with COVID-19, enrolled during active disease.

V usage is TRBV27 and J usage is TRBJ1-1; TRBD1 matches at 9 bases. CDR1 is MNHEY and CDR2 is SMNVEV in the germline V gene (reference sequence). The CDR3 loop spans 14 amino acids. Germline trimming cut 4 bases from V and 3 bases from J; bases unmatched to any gene: 3. CDR3 sequence reads: CASSSNRGHTEAFF. The CDR3 DNA reads TGTGCCAGCAGTTCAAACAGGGGGCACACTGAAGCTTTCTTT.

In its sample, this clone was seen a few times. The V gene is TRBV7-9, the J gene TRBJ2-5; D not certain. This CDR3 has 12 residues. Trimming pared 5 bases from V and 1 base from J, leaving 5 bases between. Germline V gene sequence: CDR1 SEHNR, CDR2 FQNEAQ (reference sequence). CDR3: CASSLLQETQYF. The CDR3 DNA follows: TGTGCCAGCAGCCTACTCCAAGAGACCCAGTACTTC. Supplemented by reference TRBV7-9 and TRBJ2-5, the full variable domain reads DTGVSQNPRHKITKRGQNVTFRCDPISEHNRLYWYRQTLGQGPEFLTYFQNEAQLEKSRLLSDRFSAERPKGSFSTLEIQRTEQGDSAMYLCASSLLQETQYFGPGTRLLVL.

The DNA for the CDR3 is TGTGCCAGCAGCGGGACTATCACAGATACGCAGTATTTT. It codes for CASSGTITDTQYF. This rearrangement joins TRBV7-9 to TRBJ2-3; 7 bases map to TRBD2. Germline CDR1 reads SEHNR; CDR2 reads FQNEAQ (reference sequence). The CDR3 is 13 amino acids. V dropped 5 bases and J dropped 2; count of bases not matched to a gene: 1.

J is TRBJ1-6 and V is TRBV30; D is unresolved. Germline CDR1 GTSNPN, CDR2 SVGIG (reference sequence). V was cut by 1 base and J by 7 bases, with 11 bases left in between. CDR3 length: 14 amino acids. Here the CDR3 reads CAWSGGGLNSPLHF. CDR3 in DNA: TGTGCCTGGAGTGGTGGAGGGTTAAATTCACCCCTCCACTTT.

This chain connects TRBV5-4 to TRBJ2-1; a possible D gene is TRBD1 (7 bases). Trimming shortened V by 3 bases and J by 3 bases, and 16 bases separated the two germline ends. Germline V gives CDR1 SGHNT, CDR2 YYREEE (reference sequence). The CDR3 runs 16 residues. In DNA, the CDR3 is TGTGCCAGCAGCTCGGGGGCGGGACAGAACTACAATGAGCAGTTCTTC. The encoded protein is CASSSGAGQNYNEQFF. The full variable domain, in which reference TRBV5-4 and TRBJ2-1 provide the parts outside the CDR3, is ETGVTQSPTHLIKTRGQQVTLRCSSQSGHNTVSWYQQALGQGPQFIFQYYREEENGRGNFPPRFSGLQFPNYSSELNVNALELDDSALYLCASSSGAGQNYNEQFFGPGTRLTVL.

This clone has a handful of counts. The chain combines TRBV23-1 with TRBJ1-2, with D perhaps TRBD1 (6 bases). TRBV23-1 counts as an open reading frame of uncertain function. This CDR3 has 19 amino acids. Trimming left V 11 bases short and J 3 bases short, with 34 bases between. In nucleotides, the CDR3 is TGCGCCCCCATCCCCGCGTCAGGCCTCCCGACAGGCCGCCACTATGGCTACACCTTC. This gives the protein CAPIPASGLPTGRHYGYTF.

This chain connects TRBV5-3 to TRBJ2-7, with 10 bases lining up with TRBD2. TRBV5-3 is known as an ORF, though its function is uncertain. The length of the CDR3 is 16 residues. Unmatched junction bases numbered 3, after V lost 0 bases and J lost 0 bases. The CDR3 DNA reads TGTGCCAGAAGCTTGGCAGGACTAGCGGACTCCTACGAGCAGTACTTC. Encoded protein: CARSLAGLADSYEQYF.

The chain couples TRBV7-9 to TRBJ2-1, with D unresolved. The CDR3 sequence is 13 residues long. Trimming cost V 3 bases and J 5 bases, with 8 bases left between them. Germline V gene sequence: CDR1 SEHNR, CDR2 FQNEAQ (reference sequence). CDR3 amino acids: CASSFSLDNEQFF. The CDR3 DNA sequence: TGTGCCAGCAGCTTTAGCCTAGACAATGAGCAGTTCTTC.

The rearrangement links TRBV27 to TRBJ2-7; 10 bases fit TRBD1. Germline V gene data show CDR1 as MNHEY and CDR2 as SMNVEV (reference sequence). The CDR3 consists of 15 residues. The V and J ends lost 5 bases and 2 bases, in that order; junction bases with no gene match: 6. CDR3 sequence reads: CASSLRGTGAYEQYF. CDR3 nucleotide sequence: TGTGCCAGCAGTCTCCGGGGGACAGGGGCCTACGAGCAGTACTTC.

This clone was observed a few times. The chain couples TRBV21-1 to TRBJ2-3; TRBD1, the table's D call, lacks a check against the DNA. TRBV21-1 constitutes a pseudogene. This CDR3 contains 20 residues. The CDR3 DNA sequence: TGTGCCAAGTGTCCAATAGACAGTGTAAAGATGTTATGGGGCACAGATACGCAGTATTTT. Translation gives CAKCPIDSVKMLWGTDTQYF.

The chain employs TRBV5-1 and TRBJ2-7, with 8 bases that match TRBD2. J lost 0 bases, V lost 4 bases, and 6 bases had no gene match. CDR3 length equals 15 residues. In germline, CDR1 is SGHRS, CDR2 YFSETQ. The CDR3: CASSPGGTTSYEQYF. DNA of the CDR3: TGCGCCAGCAGCCCGGGGGGGACCACCTCCTACGAGCAGTACTTC.

J is TRBJ2-7 and V is TRBV6-5; a possible D gene is TRBD2 (7 bases). CDR3 length: 13 residues. From germline, CDR1 is MNHEY and CDR2 SVGAGI. V was cut by 4 bases and J by 4 bases, with 11 bases left in between. The CDR3 here is CASSSEGGYEQYF. The CDR3 DNA sequence: TGTGCCAGCAGTTCGGAGGGGGGGTACGAGCAGTACTTC.

This chain uses TRBV2 with TRBJ2-3; D is perhaps TRBD2 (5 bases). The CDR3 is 11 residues long. The germline gives CDR1 SNHLY, CDR2 FYNNEI. V was pared by 9 bases and J by 4 bases, with 8 bases between. CDR3 protein: CASRTADTQYF. Here the CDR3 DNA reads TGTGCCAGTAGGACTGCAGATACGCAGTATTTT. The full variable domain, completed using reference TRBV2 and TRBJ2-3, is EPEVTQTPSHQVTQMGQEVILRCVPISNHLYFYWYRQILGQKVEFLVSFYNNEISEKSEIFDDQFSVERPDGSNFTLKIRSTKLEDSAMYFCASRTADTQYFGPGTRLTVL.